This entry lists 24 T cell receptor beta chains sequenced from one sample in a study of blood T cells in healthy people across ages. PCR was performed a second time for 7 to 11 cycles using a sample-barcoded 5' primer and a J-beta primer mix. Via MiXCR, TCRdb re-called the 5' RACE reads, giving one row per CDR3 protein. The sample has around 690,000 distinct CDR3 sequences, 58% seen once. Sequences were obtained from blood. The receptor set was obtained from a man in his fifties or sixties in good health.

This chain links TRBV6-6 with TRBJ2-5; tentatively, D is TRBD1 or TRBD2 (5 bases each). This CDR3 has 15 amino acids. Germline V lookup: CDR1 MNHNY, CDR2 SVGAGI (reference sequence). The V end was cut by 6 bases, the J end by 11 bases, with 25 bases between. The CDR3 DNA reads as TGTGCCAGCAGCAGGCCGGGACGGCAGGAGGAGGAGCAGTACTTC. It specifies CASSRPGRQEEEQYF.

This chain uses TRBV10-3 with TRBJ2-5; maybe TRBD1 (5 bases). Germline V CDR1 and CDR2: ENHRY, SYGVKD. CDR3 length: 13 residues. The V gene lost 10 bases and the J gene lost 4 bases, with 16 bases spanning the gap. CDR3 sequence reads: CATMGPKLETQYF. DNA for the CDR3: TGTGCCACCATGGGGCCCAAGCTAGAGACCCAGTACTTC.

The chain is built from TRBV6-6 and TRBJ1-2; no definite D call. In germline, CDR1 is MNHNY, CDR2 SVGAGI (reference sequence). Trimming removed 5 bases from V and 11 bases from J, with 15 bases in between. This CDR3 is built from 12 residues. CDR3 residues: CASSELGSGYTF. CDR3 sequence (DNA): TGTGCCAGCAGTGAGCTGGGAAGCGGGTACACCTTC.

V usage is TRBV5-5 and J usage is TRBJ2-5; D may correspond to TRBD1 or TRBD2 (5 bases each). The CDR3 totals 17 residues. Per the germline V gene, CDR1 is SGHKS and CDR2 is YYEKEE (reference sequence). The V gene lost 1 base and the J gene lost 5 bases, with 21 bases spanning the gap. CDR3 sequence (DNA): TGTGCCAGCAGCTTGTCGACAGACGGACTGCCGGGTGAGACCCAGTACTTC. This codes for CASSLSTDGLPGETQYF.

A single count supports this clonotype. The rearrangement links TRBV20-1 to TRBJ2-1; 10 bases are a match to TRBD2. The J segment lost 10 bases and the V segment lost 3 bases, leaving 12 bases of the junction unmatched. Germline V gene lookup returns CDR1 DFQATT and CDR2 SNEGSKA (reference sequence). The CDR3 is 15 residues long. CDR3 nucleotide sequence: TGCAGTGCTAGCCTCATAGCGGGGGGCAAGGTGGAGCAGTTCTTC. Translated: CSASLIAGGKVEQFF.

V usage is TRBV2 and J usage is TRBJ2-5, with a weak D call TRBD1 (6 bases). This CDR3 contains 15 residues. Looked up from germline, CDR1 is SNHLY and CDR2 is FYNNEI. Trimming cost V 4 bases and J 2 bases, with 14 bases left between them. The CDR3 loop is CASSGQGSQQETQYF. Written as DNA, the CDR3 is TGTGCCAGCAGTGGTCAGGGGAGTCAGCAAGAGACCCAGTACTTC.

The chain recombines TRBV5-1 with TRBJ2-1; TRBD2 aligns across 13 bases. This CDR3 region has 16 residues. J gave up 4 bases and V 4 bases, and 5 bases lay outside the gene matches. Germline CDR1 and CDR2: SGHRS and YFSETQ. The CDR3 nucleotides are TGCGCCAGCAGCGAGACTAGCGGGGGGCCTTACAATGAGCAGTTCTTC. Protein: CASSETSGGPYNEQFF.

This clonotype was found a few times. The CDR3 DNA follows: TGTGCCAGCAGCTTCTTCCGGACTAGCCCATCCGACAATGAGCAGTTCTTC. It encodes CASSFFRTSPSDNEQFF. This chain connects TRBV7-9 to TRBJ2-1; 8 nucleotides align to TRBD2. The CDR3 extends over 17 amino acids. Losses at the gene ends were 3 bases for V and 5 bases for J; bases not matched to a gene: 12. Germline V CDR1 and CDR2: SEHNR, FQNEAQ (reference sequence).

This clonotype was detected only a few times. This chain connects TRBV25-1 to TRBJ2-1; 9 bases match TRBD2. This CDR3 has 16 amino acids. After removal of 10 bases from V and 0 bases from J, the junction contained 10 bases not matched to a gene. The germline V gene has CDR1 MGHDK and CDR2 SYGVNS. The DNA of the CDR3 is TGTGCCAAGGAGCGGGGGGTCGCACCCTCCTACAATGAGCAGTTCTTC. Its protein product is CAKERGVAPSYNEQFF. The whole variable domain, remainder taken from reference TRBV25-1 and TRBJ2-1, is EADIYQTPRYLVIGTGKKITLECSQTMGHDKMYWYQQDPGMELHLIHYSYGVNSTEKGDLSSESTVSRIRTEHFPLTLESARPSHTSQYLCAKERGVAPSYNEQFFGPGTRLTVL.

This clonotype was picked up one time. CDR3: CSSTVSDTDTQYF. The CDR3 DNA follows: TGCAGTAGCACGGTCTCGGACACAGATACGCAGTATTTT. J is TRBJ2-3 and V is TRBV20-1; D gene ambiguous. Between the trimmed V and J ends, which lost 8 bases and 2 bases, there was a span of 14 bases. The CDR3 is made up of 13 amino acids. Germline V gene data show CDR1 as DFQATT and CDR2 as SNEGSKA (reference sequence).

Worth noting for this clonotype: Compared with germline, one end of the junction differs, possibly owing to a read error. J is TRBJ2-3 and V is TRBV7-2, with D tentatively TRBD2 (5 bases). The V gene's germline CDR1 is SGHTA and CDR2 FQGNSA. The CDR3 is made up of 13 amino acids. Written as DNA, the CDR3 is TGTGCCAACAGCCGTAGCGTTGATGATACGCAGTATTTT. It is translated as CANSRSVDDTQYF. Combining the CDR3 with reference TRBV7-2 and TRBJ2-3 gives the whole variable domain GAGVSQSPSNKVTEKGKDVELRCDPISGHTALYWYRQSLGQGLEFLIYFQGNSAPDKSGLPSDRFSAERTGGSVSTLTIQRTQQEDSAVYLCANSRSVDDTQYFGPGTRLTVL.

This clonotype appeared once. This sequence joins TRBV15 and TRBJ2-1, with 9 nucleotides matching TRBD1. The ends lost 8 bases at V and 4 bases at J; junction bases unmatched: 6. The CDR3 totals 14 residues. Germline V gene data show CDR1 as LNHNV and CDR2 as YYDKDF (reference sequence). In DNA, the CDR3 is TGTGCCACCGGCCGGGACAGGGATTACAATGAGCAGTTCTTC. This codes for CATGRDRDYNEQFF.

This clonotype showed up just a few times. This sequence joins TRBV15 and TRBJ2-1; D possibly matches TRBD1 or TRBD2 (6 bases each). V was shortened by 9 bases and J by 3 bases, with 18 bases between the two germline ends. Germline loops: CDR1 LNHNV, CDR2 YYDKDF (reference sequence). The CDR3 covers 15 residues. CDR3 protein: CATRKRGPLYNEQFF. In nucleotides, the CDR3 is TGTGCCACAAGGAAACGGGGGCCCCTCTACAATGAGCAGTTCTTC.

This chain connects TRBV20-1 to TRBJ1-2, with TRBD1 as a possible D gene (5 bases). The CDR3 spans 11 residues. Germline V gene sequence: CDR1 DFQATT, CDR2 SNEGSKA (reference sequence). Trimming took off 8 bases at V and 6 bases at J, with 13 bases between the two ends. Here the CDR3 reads CSQAGGNGYTF. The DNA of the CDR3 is TGCAGTCAAGCCGGGGGAAATGGCTACACCTTC.

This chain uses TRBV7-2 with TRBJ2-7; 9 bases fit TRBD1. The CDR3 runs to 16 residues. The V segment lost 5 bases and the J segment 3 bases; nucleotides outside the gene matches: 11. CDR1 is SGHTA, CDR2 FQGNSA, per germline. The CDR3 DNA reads TGTGCCAGCAGCCTATCTAGTGACAGGGGGATCTACGAGCAGTACTTC. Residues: CASSLSSDRGIYEQYF.

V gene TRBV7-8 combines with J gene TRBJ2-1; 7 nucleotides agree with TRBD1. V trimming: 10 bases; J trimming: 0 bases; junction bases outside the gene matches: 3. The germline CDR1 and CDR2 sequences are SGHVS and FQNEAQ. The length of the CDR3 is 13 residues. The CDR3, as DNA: TGTGCCACAGGGACAGTCTCCTACAATGAGCAGTTCTTC. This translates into CATGTVSYNEQFF.

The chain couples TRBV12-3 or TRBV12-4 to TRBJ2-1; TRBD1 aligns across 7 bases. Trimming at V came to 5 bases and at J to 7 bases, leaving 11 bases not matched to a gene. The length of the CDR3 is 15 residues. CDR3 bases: TGTGCCAGCAGTCCAAACAACCTACAGGGGAATGAGCAGTTCTTC. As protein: CASSPNNLQGNEQFF.

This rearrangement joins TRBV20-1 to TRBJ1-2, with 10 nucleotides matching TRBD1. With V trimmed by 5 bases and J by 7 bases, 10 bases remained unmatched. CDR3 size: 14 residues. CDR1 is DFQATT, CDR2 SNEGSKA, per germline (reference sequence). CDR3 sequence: CSAPPGQGSGGYTF. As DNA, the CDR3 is TGCAGTGCTCCCCCGGGACAGGGGAGCGGTGGCTACACCTTC.

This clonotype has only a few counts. CDR3 in amino acids: CSDRGVGYGYTF. CDR3 coding DNA: TGCAGCGACCGGGGAGTCGGCTATGGCTACACCTTC. This chain joins TRBV29-1 and TRBJ1-2; D is uncertain. The CDR3 consists of 12 residues. Per germline, CDR1 SQVTM and CDR2 ANQGSEA. V was cut by 7 bases and J by 4 bases, with 13 bases left in between.

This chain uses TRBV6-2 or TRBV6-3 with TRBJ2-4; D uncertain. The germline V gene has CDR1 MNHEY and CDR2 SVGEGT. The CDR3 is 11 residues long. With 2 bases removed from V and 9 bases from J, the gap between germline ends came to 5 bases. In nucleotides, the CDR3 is TGTGCCAGCAGTTACGAGAGCATTCAGTACTTC. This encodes CASSYESIQYF.

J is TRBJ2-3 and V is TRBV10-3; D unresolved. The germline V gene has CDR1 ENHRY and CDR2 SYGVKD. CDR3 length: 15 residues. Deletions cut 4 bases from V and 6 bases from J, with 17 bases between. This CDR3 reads CAISGTDTGADTQYF. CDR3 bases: TGTGCCATCAGTGGGACGGATACGGGCGCGGATACGCAGTATTTT.

CDR3 bases: TGTGCCAGCAGTCCCCCAGCGGGAAACTACGAGCAGTACTTC. Its protein product is CASSPPAGNYEQYF. The V and J genes are TRBV6-2 or TRBV6-3 and TRBJ2-7, with 7 bases aligning to TRBD2. CDR1 and CDR2 from the germline V gene are MNHEY and SVGEGT. With 5 bases clipped from V and 3 bases from J, the junction kept 7 bases outside the gene matches. The CDR3 contains 14 residues.

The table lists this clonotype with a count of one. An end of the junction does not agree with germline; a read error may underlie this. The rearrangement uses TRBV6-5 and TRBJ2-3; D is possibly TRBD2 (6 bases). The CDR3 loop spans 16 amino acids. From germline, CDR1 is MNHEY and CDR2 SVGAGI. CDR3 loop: CANSYARAGFTDTQYF. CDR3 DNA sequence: TGTGCCAACAGTTACGCCAGGGCGGGGTTCACAGATACGCAGTATTTT.

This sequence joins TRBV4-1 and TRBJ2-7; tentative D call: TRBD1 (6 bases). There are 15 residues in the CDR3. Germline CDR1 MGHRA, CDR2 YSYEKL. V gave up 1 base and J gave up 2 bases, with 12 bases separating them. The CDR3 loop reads CASSQAQGNAYEQYF. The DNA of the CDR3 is TGCGCCAGCAGCCAAGCGCAGGGGAACGCCTACGAGCAGTACTTC.